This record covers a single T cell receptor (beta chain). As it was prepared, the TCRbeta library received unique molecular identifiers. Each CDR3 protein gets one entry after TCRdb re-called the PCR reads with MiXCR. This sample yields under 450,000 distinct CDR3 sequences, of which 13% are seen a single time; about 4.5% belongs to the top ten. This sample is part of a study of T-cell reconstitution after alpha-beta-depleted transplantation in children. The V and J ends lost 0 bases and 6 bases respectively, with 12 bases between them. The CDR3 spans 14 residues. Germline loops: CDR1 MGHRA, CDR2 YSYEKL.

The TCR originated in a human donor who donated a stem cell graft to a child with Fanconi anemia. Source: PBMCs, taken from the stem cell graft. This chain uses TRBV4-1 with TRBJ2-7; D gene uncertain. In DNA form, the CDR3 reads TGCGCCAGCAGCCAAGATCTTATGGGTTCCGAGCAGTACTTC. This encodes CASSQDLMGSEQYF.